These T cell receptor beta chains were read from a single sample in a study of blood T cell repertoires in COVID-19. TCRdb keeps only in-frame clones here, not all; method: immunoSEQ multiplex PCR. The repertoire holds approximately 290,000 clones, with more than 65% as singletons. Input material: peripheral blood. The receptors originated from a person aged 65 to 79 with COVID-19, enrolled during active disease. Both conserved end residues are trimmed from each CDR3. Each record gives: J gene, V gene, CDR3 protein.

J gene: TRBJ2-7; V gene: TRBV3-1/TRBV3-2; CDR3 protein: ASSQTGSSYEQY
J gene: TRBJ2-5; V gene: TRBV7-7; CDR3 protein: ASSPDRGRETQY
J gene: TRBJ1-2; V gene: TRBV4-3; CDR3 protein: ASSQDHRGEGYT
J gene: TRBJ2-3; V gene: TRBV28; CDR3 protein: ASSLYRAIDTQY
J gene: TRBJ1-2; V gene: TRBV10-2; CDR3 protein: ASSEWGDSRGGGYT
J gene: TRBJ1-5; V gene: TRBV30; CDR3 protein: AWMGGLVGNQPQH
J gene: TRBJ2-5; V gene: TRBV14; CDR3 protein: ASSQAGLWETQY
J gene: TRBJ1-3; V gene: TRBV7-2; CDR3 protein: ASSQQSGVGNTIY
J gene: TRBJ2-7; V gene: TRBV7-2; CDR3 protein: ASRLNPSGAYEQY
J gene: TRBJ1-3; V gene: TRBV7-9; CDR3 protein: ASSFEGSGNTIY
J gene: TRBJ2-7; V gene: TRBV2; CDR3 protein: ASRQGYEQY
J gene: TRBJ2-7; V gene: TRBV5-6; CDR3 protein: ASSTPGIGTVSYEQY
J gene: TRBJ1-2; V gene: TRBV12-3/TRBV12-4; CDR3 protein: ASSSQTRGGYT
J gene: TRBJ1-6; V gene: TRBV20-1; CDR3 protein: SASSFGEANSPLH
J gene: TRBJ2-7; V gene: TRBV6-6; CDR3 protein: ASSPLAGGGEGVPYEQY
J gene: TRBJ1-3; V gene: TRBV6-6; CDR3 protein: ASSYSGAGLGNTIY
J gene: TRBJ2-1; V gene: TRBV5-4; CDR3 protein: ASSLPSGGLGEQF
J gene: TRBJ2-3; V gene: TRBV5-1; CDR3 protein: ASSQGSDTQY
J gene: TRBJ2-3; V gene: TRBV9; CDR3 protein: ASSARPGLAGGTDTQY
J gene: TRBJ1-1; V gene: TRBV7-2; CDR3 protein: ASSVNTEAF
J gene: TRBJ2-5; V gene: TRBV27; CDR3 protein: ASSPQQGRQETQY
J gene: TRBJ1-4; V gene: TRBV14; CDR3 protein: ASSPWARGQNNEKLF
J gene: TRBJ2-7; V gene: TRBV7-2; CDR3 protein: ASSLGPGSYEQY
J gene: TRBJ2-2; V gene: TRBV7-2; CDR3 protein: ASSLPSGRSTGELF
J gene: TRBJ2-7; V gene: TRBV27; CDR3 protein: ASKARAYSYEQY
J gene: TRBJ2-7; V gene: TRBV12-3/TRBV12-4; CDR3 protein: ASSADRVNEQY
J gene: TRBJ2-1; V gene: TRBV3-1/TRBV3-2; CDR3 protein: ASSPRQGADNEQF
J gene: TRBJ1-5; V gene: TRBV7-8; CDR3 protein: ASSPGHGRRQPQH
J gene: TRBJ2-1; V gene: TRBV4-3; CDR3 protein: ASSQDGSAGGGNEQF
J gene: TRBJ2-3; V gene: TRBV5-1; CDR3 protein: ASSLAGGPTDTQY
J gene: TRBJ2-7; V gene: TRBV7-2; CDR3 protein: ASSLTRGQGYEQY